The 5 T cell receptor beta chains listed next were all sequenced from one sample in a study of blood T cells in healthy people across ages. For the second PCR, which ran for roughly 7 to 11 cycles, a sample-barcoded 5' primer and a J-beta primer mix were used. MiXCR was run by TCRdb on the 5' RACE reads, yielding one entry per CDR3 protein. The repertoire includes around 850,000 distinct CDR3 sequences, roughly 34% of them detected once, and 10% to 15% sits in the top ten. Sequencing used blood. Receptors were obtained from a man between 18 and 35 years old in good health.

This CDR3 is CASSQYTSGEEAQYF. Here the CDR3 DNA reads TGTGCCAGCAGCCAATACACTAGCGGGGAGGAGGCCCAGTACTTC. V gene TRBV3-1 combines with J gene TRBJ2-5; 10 bases are shared with TRBD2. This CDR3 has 15 amino acids. V gave up 2 bases and J gave up 9 bases; unmatched junction bases: 9. The V gene's germline CDR1 is LGHDT and CDR2 YNNKEL (reference sequence).

The J gene is TRBJ2-5, the V gene TRBV27; 8 bases map to TRBD1. Trimming cost V 9 bases and J 0 bases; bases outside gene matches: 6. Germline V lookup: CDR1 MNHEY, CDR2 SMNVEV (reference sequence). There are 14 residues in the CDR3. The CDR3 bases are TGTGCCAGTATGGACAGGGTCCACCAAGAGACCCAGTACTTC. Residues: CASMDRVHQETQYF.

CDR3 sequence (DNA): TGCGCCAGCAGCCCCCTCATCCCGGTAAATGAGCAGTTCTTC. Its protein is CASSPLIPVNEQFF. The rearrangement links TRBV4-1 to TRBJ2-1; D is ambiguous. Per the germline V gene, CDR1 is MGHRA and CDR2 is YSYEKL. Between the trimmed V and J ends, which lost 4 bases and 7 bases, there was a span of 14 bases. The CDR3 loop spans 14 amino acids.

This clonotype was seen a few times. The chain couples TRBV12-3 or TRBV12-4 to TRBJ1-2, with D hard to call. CDR3 length: 13 residues. Trimming removed 2 bases from V and 8 bases from J, with 12 bases in between. The CDR3 loop reads CASSLSSRDGYTF. In nucleotides, the CDR3 is TGTGCCAGCAGTTTATCCTCGCGAGACGGCTACACCTTC.

A word on this clonotype: A much larger clonotype is one base distant, so this may be a read error. J is TRBJ2-5 and V is TRBV20-1; 15 bases fit TRBD2. With V trimmed by 1 base and J by 11 bases, 11 bases remained unmatched. Per germline, CDR1 DFQATT and CDR2 SNEGSKA (reference sequence). The CDR3 sequence is 16 residues long. Here the CDR3 reads CSARAPGLAGGNEQYF. For the CDR3, the DNA is TGCAGTGCTAGAGCCCCGGGACTAGCGGGGGGCAATGAGCAGTACTTC.